The rows below give T cell receptor beta chains drawn from one sample of a study of blood T cell repertoires in COVID-19. Profiled with immunoSEQ multiplex PCR; TCRdb holds only in-frame clones, not every one. The repertoire holds some 190,000 clones, with 84% as singletons. The sample taken for sequencing was peripheral blood. All receptors derive from an older woman with active or convalescent COVID-19. Each CDR3 is given with its conserved first and last residue. Each record gives: clone size, V gene, J gene, CDR3 protein. Clone size appears in some rows only: once, few, many, or a class for an expanded clone.

size: NA; V: TRBV6-1; J: TRBJ2-3; CDR3: CASSEFGGWGAGTQYF
size: once; V: TRBV7-2; J: TRBJ2-7; CDR3: CASSFFGAGAYEQYF
size: once; V: TRBV11-2; J: TRBJ1-1; CDR3: CASSRTGYTEAFF
size: once; V: TRBV11-2; J: TRBJ2-1; CDR3: CASSLDLALAGRNEQFF
size: NA; V: TRBV13; J: TRBJ2-1; CDR3: CASHSREPLYNEQFF
size: NA; V: TRBV10-3; J: TRBJ1-1; CDR3: CAISDPQGVNTEAFF
size: NA; V: TRBV24-1; J: TRBJ2-3; CDR3: CATSGQGAGDTQYF
size: NA; V: TRBV19; J: TRBJ1-5; CDR3: CASSSQGNQPQHF
size: NA; V: TRBV10-2; J: TRBJ2-1; CDR3: CASSESGSSYNEQFF
size: NA; V: TRBV18; J: TRBJ2-1; CDR3: CASSPQRGTNEQFF
size: NA; V: TRBV7-9; J: TRBJ2-5; CDR3: CASSVTEAQETQYF
size: NA; V: TRBV27; J: TRBJ1-2; CDR3: CASSLSGGRALYGYTF
size: NA; V: TRBV28; J: TRBJ2-7; CDR3: CASSRDRTYEQYF
size: NA; V: TRBV3-1/TRBV3-2; J: TRBJ1-2; CDR3: CASSHYRSGYTF
size: NA; V: TRBV19; J: TRBJ1-1; CDR3: CASSVGTGWDTEAFF
size: NA; V: TRBV18; J: TRBJ2-5; CDR3: CASSPQGGFETQYF
size: NA; V: TRBV2; J: TRBJ1-5; CDR3: CASSVGGESNQPQHF
size: NA; V: TRBV3-1/TRBV3-2; J: TRBJ2-1; CDR3: CASSQESLAGGFYEQFF
size: NA; V: TRBV21-1; J: TRBJ2-7; CDR3: CASRFEVEDTLYEQYF
size: many; V: TRBV5-1; J: TRBJ2-7; CDR3: CASSLDYSYEQYF
size: many; V: TRBV5-1; J: TRBJ2-7; CDR3: CASSTQGNEQYF
size: NA; V: TRBV7-9; J: TRBJ2-1; CDR3: CASRFDSGINEQFF
size: NA; V: TRBV4-1; J: TRBJ2-1; CDR3: CASSQTLSGSLGNEQFF
size: NA; V: TRBV19; J: TRBJ2-5; CDR3: CASSTTSGTSGRKTQYF
size: NA; V: TRBV5-1; J: TRBJ1-1; CDR3: CASSLGTGGLGTEAFF
size: few; V: TRBV6-6; J: TRBJ2-1; CDR3: CASSYSRVYNEQFF
size: few; V: TRBV6-1; J: TRBJ1-1; CDR3: CASSEVEGSGTEAFF
size: once; V: TRBV29-1; J: TRBJ1-1; CDR3: CSVKQGNTEAFF
size: NA; V: TRBV19; J: TRBJ2-2; CDR3: CASTQGLAGGRNTGELFF
size: NA; V: TRBV5-1; J: TRBJ2-5; CDR3: CASSYLRGSSETQYF
size: NA; V: TRBV11-2; J: TRBJ2-7; CDR3: CASTIQGNEQYF
size: few; V: TRBV10-3; J: TRBJ2-7; CDR3: CAISDWTGGANEQYF
size: NA; V: TRBV6-5; J: TRBJ1-1; CDR3: CASRPVDREHTEAFF
size: NA; V: TRBV6-6; J: TRBJ1-2; CDR3: CASSPWSGTVNNGYTF
size: NA; V: TRBV5-1; J: TRBJ1-4; CDR3: CASSPDSTTNEKLFF
size: NA; V: TRBV3-1/TRBV3-2; J: TRBJ2-7; CDR3: CASSQATRLAGGINEQYF
size: NA; V: TRBV3-1/TRBV3-2; J: TRBJ2-4; CDR3: CASSHSGTGLVIQYF
size: NA; V: TRBV18; J: TRBJ2-5; CDR3: CASSRQLSGTRISQETQYF
size: NA; V: TRBV15; J: TRBJ1-5; CDR3: CATSPTGMRGNQPQHF
size: NA; V: TRBV6-2/TRBV6-3; J: TRBJ1-3; CDR3: CASSLQASGNTIYF
size: NA; V: TRBV19; J: TRBJ2-6; CDR3: CASSMGGAGANVLTF
size: NA; V: TRBV20-1; J: TRBJ2-1; CDR3: CSASLLARLNEQFF
size: NA; V: TRBV5-1; J: TRBJ2-4; CDR3: CASSPAWGGIAKNIQYF
size: NA; V: TRBV9; J: TRBJ2-7; CDR3: CASSVGPGTSGSSYEQYF
size: NA; V: TRBV10-2; J: TRBJ2-7; CDR3: CASSGREGPYEQYF
size: NA; V: TRBV7-2; J: TRBJ2-5; CDR3: CASSLDAGKAQYF
size: NA; V: TRBV3-1/TRBV3-2; J: TRBJ2-5; CDR3: CASGKAGEVKTQYF
size: NA; V: TRBV6-6; J: TRBJ1-1; CDR3: CASSYVTGGDTEAFF
size: NA; V: TRBV7-2; J: TRBJ2-1; CDR3: CATSRTSGNEQFF
size: NA; V: TRBV5-1; J: TRBJ2-2; CDR3: CASSLEAGATGELFF